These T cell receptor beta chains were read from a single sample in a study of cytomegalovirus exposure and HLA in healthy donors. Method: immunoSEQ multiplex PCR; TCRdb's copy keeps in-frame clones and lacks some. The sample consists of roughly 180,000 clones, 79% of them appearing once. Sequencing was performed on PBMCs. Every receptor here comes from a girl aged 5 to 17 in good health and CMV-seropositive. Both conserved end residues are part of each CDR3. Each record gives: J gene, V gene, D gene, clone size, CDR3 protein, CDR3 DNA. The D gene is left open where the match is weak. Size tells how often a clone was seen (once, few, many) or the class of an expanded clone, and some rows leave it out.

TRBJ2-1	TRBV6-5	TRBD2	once	CASSYLGLADNEQFF	TGTGCCAGCAGTTACTTGGGACTAGCGGACAATGAGCAGTTCTTC
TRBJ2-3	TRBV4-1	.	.	CASSQNRGTEYF	TGCGCCAGCAGTCAGAATAGGGGGACCGAGTATTTT
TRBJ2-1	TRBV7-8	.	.	CASSFGLTNEQFF	TGTGCCAGCAGCTTTGGGCTCACCAATGAGCAGTTCTTC
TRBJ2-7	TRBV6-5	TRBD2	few	CASRERLAGGYEQYF	TGTGCCAGCAGGGAGAGACTAGCGGGGGGTTACGAGCAGTACTTC
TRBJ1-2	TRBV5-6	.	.	CASSLDRPNYGYTF	TGTGCCAGCAGTCTTGACAGGCCTAACTATGGCTACACCTTC
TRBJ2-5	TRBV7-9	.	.	CASSHLYQETQYF	TGTGCCAGCAGCCATTTGTACCAAGAGACCCAGTACTTC
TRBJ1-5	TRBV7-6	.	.	CASSLACMYSNQPQHF	TGTGCCAGCAGCTTAGCGTGTATGTATAGCAATCAGCCCCAGCATTTT
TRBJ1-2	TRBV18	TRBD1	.	CASSPPRGFFSDGYTF	TGTGCCAGCTCACCGCCCAGGGGGTTTTTCAGTGATGGCTACACCTTC
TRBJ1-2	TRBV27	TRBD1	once	CASSPGQHYGYTF	TGTGCCAGCAGCCCGGGACAGCACTATGGCTACACCTTC
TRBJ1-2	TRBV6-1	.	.	CASSEGPGVLGYTF	TGTGCCAGCAGTGAAGGACCAGGGGTTTTGGGCTACACCTTC
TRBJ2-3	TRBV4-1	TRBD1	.	CASSLKQGGTDTQYF	TGCGCCAGCAGCCTCAAACAGGGGGGTACAGATACGCAGTATTTT
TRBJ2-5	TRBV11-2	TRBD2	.	CASSLGPSGSNKYF	TGTGCCAGCAGCTTAGGCCCTAGCGGGTCTAATAAGTACTTC
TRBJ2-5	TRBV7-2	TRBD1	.	CASSLFGTGGASEVTQYF	TGTGCCAGCAGCTTATTCGGGACAGGGGGCGCTTCGGAGGTGACCCAGTACTTC
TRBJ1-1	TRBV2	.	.	CASSGEMNTEAFF	TGTGCCAGCAGTGGTGAGATGAACACTGAAGCTTTCTTT
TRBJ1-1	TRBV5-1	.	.	CASSLGGRGNTEAFF	TGCGCCAGCAGCTTGGGCGGCAGGGGAAACACTGAAGCTTTCTTT
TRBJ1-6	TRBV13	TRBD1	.	CASSLVQGASYNSPLHF	TGTGCCAGCAGCTTAGTTCAGGGGGCATCCTATAATTCACCCCTCCACTTT
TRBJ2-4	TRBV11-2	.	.	CASSPGMAENIQYF	TGTGCCAGCAGCCCGGGGATGGCGGAAAACATTCAGTACTTC
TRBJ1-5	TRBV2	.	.	CASSEDREGSNQPQHF	TGTGCCAGCAGTGAAGACAGGGAAGGTAGCAATCAGCCCCAGCATTTT
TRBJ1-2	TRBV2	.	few	CASSERGAQSNYGYTF	TGTGCCAGCAGTGAACGGGGGGCCCAATCTAACTATGGCTACACCTTC
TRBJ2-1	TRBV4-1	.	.	CASSQVSVSSYNEQFF	TGCGCCAGCAGCCAAGTTAGCGTGAGCTCCTACAATGAGCAGTTCTTC
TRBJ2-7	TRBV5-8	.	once	CASSLAGGVLHEQYF	TGTGCCAGCAGCTTGGCTGGGGGCGTATTACACGAGCAGTACTTC
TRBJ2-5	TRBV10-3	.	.	CAIKTPQETQYF	TGTGCCATAAAGACACCCCAAGAGACCCAGTACTTC
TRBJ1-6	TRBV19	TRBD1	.	CASRGQALGDSPLHF	TGTGCCAGTCGGGGACAGGCCCTGGGGGATTCACCCCTCCACTTT
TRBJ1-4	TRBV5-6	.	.	CASSLAGDSNEKLFF	TGTGCCAGCAGCTTGGCCGGGGACTCTAATGAAAAACTGTTTTTT
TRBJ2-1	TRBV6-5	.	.	CASSLGGGQFF	TGTGCCAGCAGTTTAGGCGGTGGGCAGTTCTTC
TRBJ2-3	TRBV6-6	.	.	CASRGPDTQYF	TGTGCCAGCAGGGGGCCAGATACGCAGTATTTT
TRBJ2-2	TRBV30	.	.	CAWTEWRGQEGTGELFF	TGTGCCTGGACCGAGTGGAGGGGGCAGGAGGGAACCGGGGAGCTGTTTTTT
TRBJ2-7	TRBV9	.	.	CASSVLGGGGEQYF	TGTGCCAGCAGCGTATTGGGGGGTGGCGGCGAGCAGTACTTC
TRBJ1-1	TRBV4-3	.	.	CASSPDWTNTEAFF	TGCGCCAGCAGCCCGGACTGGACGAACACTGAAGCTTTCTTT
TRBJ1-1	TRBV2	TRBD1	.	CASIRLPTGGNTEAFF	TGTGCCAGCATCCGCCTTCCGACAGGGGGGAACACTGAAGCTTTCTTT
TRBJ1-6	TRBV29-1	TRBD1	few	CSVGDSGNSPLHF	TGCAGCGTGGGGGACAGTGGTAATTCACCCCTCCACTTT
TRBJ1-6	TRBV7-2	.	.	CASSRSGNSPLHF	TGTGCCAGCAGCCGATCGGGGAATTCACCCCTCCACTTT
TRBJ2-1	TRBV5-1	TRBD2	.	CASSLGLAAENEQFF	TGCGCCAGCAGCCTGGGACTAGCGGCCGAAAATGAGCAGTTCTTC
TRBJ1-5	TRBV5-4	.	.	CASSLDINQPQHF	TGTGCCAGCAGCCTGGACATCAATCAGCCCCAGCATTTT
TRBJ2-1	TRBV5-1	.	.	CASGGLGLDEQFF	TGCGCCAGCGGCGGACTGGGCTTGGATGAGCAGTTCTTC
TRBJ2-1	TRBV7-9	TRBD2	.	CASSKLAGAAGEQFF	TGTGCCAGCAGCAAATTAGCGGGGGCCGCGGGTGAGCAGTTCTTC
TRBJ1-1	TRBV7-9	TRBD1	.	CASSLATGFNTEAFF	TGTGCCAGCAGCTTAGCGACAGGGTTCAACACTGAAGCTTTCTTT
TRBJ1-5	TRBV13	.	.	CASSLGPRSNQPQHF	TGTGCCAGCAGCTTAGGCCCCCGTAGCAATCAGCCCCAGCATTTT
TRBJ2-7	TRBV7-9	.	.	CASSLEGPYEQYF	TGTGCCAGCAGCTTAGAGGGGCCCTACGAGCAGTACTTC
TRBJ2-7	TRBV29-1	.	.	CSVEVNTGSSYEQYF	TGCAGCGTTGAAGTAAACACAGGGAGCTCCTACGAGCAGTACTTC
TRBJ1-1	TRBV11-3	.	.	CASSRNMGGAAEAFF	TGTGCCAGCAGCCGCAACATGGGGGGGGCAGCTGAAGCTTTCTTT